This TCR beta chain was profiled in a study of siplizumab effects on memory and regulatory T cells. Whole-study findings and limits: Assignment of a naive or memory phenotype failed for roughly 75-97% of the proliferating CD4+ or CD8+ clones. Both greater diversity than memory cells and a major contribution to the alloresponse seemed to characterize naive T cells.

Only in-frame clones appear in the TCRdb table, and some are missing; sequencing was by immunoSEQ multiplex PCR. The sample consists of some 110,000 clones, about 93% of them appearing once. Germline lookup yields CDR1 SEHNR and CDR2 FQNEAQ (reference sequence). CDR3 length: 13 amino acids. J gave up 5 bases and V 5 bases, and 4 bases lay outside the gene matches. Details on this clone: Its antigen is as yet unknown.

Sample: Tregs sorted from blood. This clonotype was sampled from a human donor in good health. The V call is TRBV7-9, the J call TRBJ2-5; 8 bases align to TRBD1. The CDR3: CASSRTGMETQYF. CDR3 sequence (DNA): TGTGCCAGCAGCCGGACAGGGATGGAGACCCAGTACTTC.